This T cell receptor beta chain originates from a study of T cells in Graves' hyperthyroidism and ophthalmopathy. Overall study findings and caveats: Model-based prediction identified ophthalmopathy a median about 6 months prior to its onset. Most clonotypes expanded in thyroid above 0.001 were likewise present in blood.

This CDR3 region has 15 residues. V trimming: 6 bases; J trimming: 5 bases; junction bases outside the gene matches: 10. Germline values: CDR1 SQVTM, CDR2 ANQGSEA. Worth noting for this clonotype: Its antigen remains unidentified.

Investigators excluded patients with uncontrolled infection, other autoimmune disease, pregnancy or lactation. TCR beta CDR3 sequences were amplified from RNA transcripts. Using the HTBI primer set, a first-round RT-PCR was run on the TCR CDR3. TCRdb itself ran the multiplex PCR reads through MiXCR, one entry per CDR3 protein. The sample contains about 570,000 distinct CDR3 sequences, about 43% of which appear only once. Sequences were obtained from peripheral blood or thyroid tissue (not recorded which). The chain joins TRBV29-1 to TRBJ1-5; 10 bases fit TRBD1. This receptor was identified in an adult woman with Graves' disease, either hyperthyroidism or ophthalmopathy (not recorded which). The CDR3 sequence: CSVVITGTGDQPQHF. CDR3 DNA: TGCAGCGTCGTCATCACCGGGACAGGGGATCAGCCCCAGCATTTT. The full variable domain, its missing parts supplied by reference TRBV29-1 and TRBJ1-5, is SAVISQKPSRDICQRGTSLTIQCQVDSQVTMMFWYRQQPGQSLTLIATANQGSEATYESGFVIDKFPISRPNLTFSTLTVSNMSPEDSSIYLCSVVITGTGDQPQHFGDGTRLSIL.